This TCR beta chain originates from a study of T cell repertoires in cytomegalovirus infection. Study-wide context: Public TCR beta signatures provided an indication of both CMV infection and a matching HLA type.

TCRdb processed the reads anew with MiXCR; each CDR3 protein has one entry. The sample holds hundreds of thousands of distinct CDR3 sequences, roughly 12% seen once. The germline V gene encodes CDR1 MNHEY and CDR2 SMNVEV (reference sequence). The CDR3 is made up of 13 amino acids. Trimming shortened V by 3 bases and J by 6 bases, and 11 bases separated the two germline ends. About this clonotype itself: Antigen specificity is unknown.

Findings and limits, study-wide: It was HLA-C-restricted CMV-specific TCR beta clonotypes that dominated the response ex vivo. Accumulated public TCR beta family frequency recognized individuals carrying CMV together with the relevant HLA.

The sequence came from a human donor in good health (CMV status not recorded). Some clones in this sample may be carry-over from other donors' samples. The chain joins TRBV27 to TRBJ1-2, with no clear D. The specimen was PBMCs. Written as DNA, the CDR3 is TGTGCCAGCAGTTTGACGGATGGAAATGGCTACACCTTC. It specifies CASSLTDGNGYTF.